These T cell receptor beta chains were read from a single sample in a study of glioma-infiltrating T cells. Using its own MiXCR run on the multiplex PCR reads, TCRdb lists one record per CDR3 protein. This table holds about 130,000 distinct CDR3 sequences, around 25% found once. Material for sequencing was glioma tissue, nonneoplastic brain tissue, or PBMCs (not recorded which). Receptor source: a human donor with low-grade glioma or glioblastoma, undergoing nonglioma brain surgery, or in good health (not recorded which). Both conserved end residues are part of each CDR3. A D gene is named only where the DNA matches it firmly. The size field is filled for only some rows; it gives once, few, many or a size class.

>many|TRBJ1-2|TRBV10-1|.
TGCGCCAGCAGGGACAGCTATGGCTACACCTTC
CASRDSYGYTF
>many|TRBJ2-5|TRBV15|TRBD1
TGTGCCACCAGCAGAGGGCAGGGGGCAAGAGAGACCCAGTACTTC
CATSRGQGARETQYF
>.|TRBJ2-1|TRBV14|.
TGTGCCAGCAGCCAAGACGTCCAGGGGAGGGACAATGAGCAGTTCTTC
CASSQDVQGRDNEQFF
>.|TRBJ2-5|TRBV19|.
TGTGCCAGTAGTGCCCGACAGAGCCAAGAGACCCAGTACTTC
CASSARQSQETQYF
>.|TRBJ1-1|TRBV5-8|.
TGTGCCAGCAGCTTGAGGATTCCGTACACTGAAGCTTTCTTT
CASSLRIPYTEAFF
>many|TRBJ2-1|TRBV20-1|TRBD1
TGCAGTGCTGAGGGACAGGGCCATGAGCAGTTCTTC
CSAEGQGHEQFF
>many|TRBJ1-2|TRBV6-6|.
TGTGCCAGCAGTTACACCATGGACTATGGCTACACCTTC
CASSYTMDYGYTF
>.|TRBJ1-5|TRBV20-1|.
TGCAGTGCTAGAGATTCGGGGAGGCCTAGCAATCAGCCCCAGCATTTT
CSARDSGRPSNQPQHF
>many|TRBJ1-5|TRBV20-1|.
TGCAGTGCTAGCAGATATAGCAATCAGCCCCAGCATTTT
CSASRYSNQPQHF
>.|TRBJ1-1|TRBV7-2|TRBD1
TGTGCCAGCAGTTGGACAGGGGGCACTGAAGCTTTCTTT
CASSWTGGTEAFF
>.|TRBJ2-4|TRBV5-1|TRBD2
TGCGCCAGCGCCCGGCGGCTAGCGGGGGGGCTTCAGTACTTC
CASARRLAGGLQYF
>.|TRBJ1-2|TRBV24-1|.
TGTGCCACCAGTGATACGGGACTGTTCTATGGCTACACCTTC
CATSDTGLFYGYTF
>many|TRBJ1-5|TRBV28|.
TGTGCCAGCAGTCGTATGGGGGGCAATCAGCCCCAGCATTTT
CASSRMGGNQPQHF
>.|TRBJ2-3|TRBV24-1|.
TGTGCCACCAGTGGCACAGGGATAAATACGCAGTATTTT
CATSGTGINTQYF
>.|TRBJ2-5|TRBV20-1|.
TGCAGTACCCGCAGGGGGGCCTTTCGGGAGACCCAGTACTTC
CSTRRGAFRETQYF
>.|TRBJ1-6|TRBV27|.
TGTGCCAGCAGTTTTCGCAGCTCCTATAATTCACCCCTCCACTTT
CASSFRSSYNSPLHF
>few|TRBJ2-1|TRBV12-3/TRBV12-4|TRBD1
TGTGCCAGCAGTCTCGGACAGGGGGCATACAATGAGCAGTTCTTC
CASSLGQGAYNEQFF
>few|TRBJ2-2|TRBV7-2|.
TGTGCCAGCAGTAGAGAAGAGCAGTGGGCGACCGGGGAGCTGTTTTTT
CASSREEQWATGELFF
>many|TRBJ2-1|TRBV20-1|TRBD2
TGCAGTGCTAGAGTACTAGCGCTCTACAATGAGCAGTTCTTC
CSARVLALYNEQFF
>.|TRBJ2-7|TRBV11-2|.
TGTGCCAGCACCCCTAAGTCTCCGTGGGTCGAGCAGTACTTC
CASTPKSPWVEQYF
>.|TRBJ2-1|TRBV7-7|.
TGTGCCAGCAGCTTACTTGTTCAGGGCTACAATGAGCAGTTCTTC
CASSLLVQGYNEQFF
>few|TRBJ1-5|TRBV20-1|TRBD1
TGCAGTGCTAGCCCTGGGACAGGGGCCGGTCAGCCCCAGCATTTT
CSASPGTGAGQPQHF
>many|TRBJ2-1|TRBV6-1|.
TGTGCCAGCACGATCGGGGCTGAGGGTGAGCAGTTCTTC
CASTIGAEGEQFF
>.|TRBJ2-1|TRBV7-2|.
TGTGCCAGCAGCTTCGATAGCCGGGGGCACTACAATGAGCAGTTCTTC
CASSFDSRGHYNEQFF
>.|TRBJ2-1|TRBV6-1|.
TGTGCCAGCAGCGTAGGGGCGACTAGCTCCTACAATGAGCAGTTCTTC
CASSVGATSSYNEQFF
>few|TRBJ1-2|TRBV18|TRBD1
TGTGCCAGCTCACAGGGGGCTTTTGACTATGGCTACACCTTC
CASSQGAFDYGYTF
>medium-sized|TRBJ1-1|TRBV20-1|.
TGCAGTGCTAGTCTCACTGAAGCTTTCTTT
CSASLTEAFF
>many|TRBJ2-5|TRBV15|.
TGTGCCACCGAAGATACCCCTGGGGCCCAGTACTTC
CATEDTPGAQYF
>many|TRBJ2-5|TRBV4-2|.
TGTGCCAGCAGCCAAGAGCACCGTAAAGAGACCCAGTACTTC
CASSQEHRKETQYF
>many|TRBJ1-1|TRBV20-1|TRBD1
TGCAGTGCTAGGCTAGGGGGCGAGCTGAACACTGAAGCTTTCTTT
CSARLGGELNTEAFF
>.|TRBJ1-5|TRBV11-2|TRBD1
TGTGCCAGCAGCCCGGCAGGGGGCGTGGGACAGCCCCAGCATTTT
CASSPAGGVGQPQHF
>.|TRBJ1-1|TRBV7-9|.
TGTGCCAGCGGCTCCCTTTCGGGCGAAGCTTTCTTT
CASGSLSGEAFF
>many|TRBJ1-1|TRBV28|.
TGTGCCACCGAAGGGAACACTGAAGCTTTCTTT
CATEGNTEAFF
>.|TRBJ2-2|TRBV20-1|.
TGCAGTGCTAGAGATCAGAGATCAGCCCCTAGCCTAAACACCGGGGAGCTGTTTTTT
CSARDQRSAPSLNTGELFF
>.|TRBJ1-5|TRBV4-1|.
TGCGCCAGCAGCCAAGAGGGAAGGTTGGGCAATCAGCCCCAGCATTTT
CASSQEGRLGNQPQHF
>.|TRBJ1-1|TRBV14|TRBD1
TGTGCCAGCAGCTTACAGGGGAACACTGAAGCTCTCTTT
CASSLQGNTEALF
>many|TRBJ2-5|TRBV20-1|TRBD1
TGCAGTGCTCGGACAGGGCTAGAGACCCAGTACTTC
CSARTGLETQYF
>many|TRBJ1-3|TRBV28|.
TGTGCCAGCAGTGATGGACTGAATACTGGAAACACCATATATTTT
CASSDGLNTGNTIYF
>many|TRBJ1-1|TRBV18|.
TGTGCCAGCTCACCTGAAGGTACGATGAACACTGAAGCTTTCTTT
CASSPEGTMNTEAFF
>few|TRBJ2-1|TRBV28|.
TGTGCCAGCAGTCCGCCGCCGCCGGGCCCCCGTGGGTTCTTC
CASSPPPPGPRGFF
>few|TRBJ1-1|TRBV2|.
TGTGCCAGCACCGACCTAACCCCTGAAGCTTTCTTT
CASTDLTPEAFF
>few|TRBJ2-5|TRBV12-3/TRBV12-4|TRBD1
TGTGCCAGCAGTCCTCGGACAGGGACCCAAGAGACCCAGTACTTC
CASSPRTGTQETQYF
>few|TRBJ2-5|TRBV18|.
TGTGCCAGCTCACCACCGTTGGGGGGAGAGACCCAGTACTTC
CASSPPLGGETQYF
>few|TRBJ1-2|TRBV4-1|.
TGCGCCAGCAGCCAAGATAACCAGGCTCTCGGCTATGGCTACACCTTC
CASSQDNQALGYGYTF
>many|TRBJ2-3|TRBV28|.
TGTGCCAGCAGATTCAACACAGATACGCAGTATTTT
CASRFNTDTQYF
>.|TRBJ1-4|TRBV7-8|.
TGTGCCAGCAGCCGACCCTGGGACGAGGCAACTAATGAAAAACTGTTTTTT
CASSRPWDEATNEKLFF
>few|TRBJ1-1|TRBV12-3/TRBV12-4|TRBD1
TGTGCCAGCAGTTGGGACAGGGAAGCTTTCTTT
CASSWDREAFF
>.|TRBJ2-2|TRBV7-6|.
TGTGCCAGCAGCTTACCCTATACAGGGACCGGGGAGCTGTTTTTT
CASSLPYTGTGELFF
>.|TRBJ2-3|TRBV6-6|TRBD1
TGTGCCAGCAGTTACCCCTCGACAGGGGCAGATACGCAGTATTTT
CASSYPSTGADTQYF
>many|TRBJ1-5|TRBV25-1|.
TGTGCCAGCAGTCCCGGGGGAGTACAGAATCAGCCCCAGCATTTT
CASSPGGVQNQPQHF
>few|TRBJ1-5|TRBV19|.
TGTGCCAGTAGTATCTCACAGGTCGGCAATCAGCCCCAGCATTTT
CASSISQVGNQPQHF
>.|TRBJ2-3|TRBV4-1|TRBD2
TGCGCCAGCAGCTCCAGACTAGCGGGGGGGCCATCTGATACGCAGTATTTT
CASSSRLAGGPSDTQYF
>few|TRBJ2-2|TRBV7-9|TRBD2
TGTGCCAGCAGCGTCCGGGACTACATGGCCGGGGAGCTGTTTTTT
CASSVRDYMAGELFF
>.|TRBJ2-2|TRBV7-9|TRBD2
TGTGCCAGCAGCTTTGCGGGGGGGCGCACCGGGGAGCTGTTTTTT
CASSFAGGRTGELFF
>few|TRBJ2-3|TRBV7-6|TRBD1
TGTGCCAGCAGCTTCGGGGACAGGGTTCTTACAGATACGCAGTATTTT
CASSFGDRVLTDTQYF
>.|TRBJ1-5|TRBV19|.
TGTGCCAGTACTACGGACAGATCCTATAGCAATCAGCCCCAGCATTTT
CASTTDRSYSNQPQHF
>.|TRBJ1-3|TRBV12-3/TRBV12-4|.
TGTGCCAGCAGTTTCTGGGCAGGGTCTGGAAACACCGTATATTTT
CASSFWAGSGNTVYF
>.|TRBJ2-2|TRBV20-1|.
TGCAGTGCTAGAGCCCTTCGGGGGGCGGACACCGGGGAGCTGTTTTTT
CSARALRGADTGELFF
>few|TRBJ1-6|TRBV19|.
TGTGCCAGTAGTCCGCCGGGACGAAATTCACCCCTCCACTTT
CASSPPGRNSPLHF
>.|TRBJ2-5|TRBV3-1|.
TGTGCCAGCAGCCAAGACTGGTTCGCGACTCAAGAGACCCAGTACTTC
CASSQDWFATQETQYF